A selection of T cell receptor beta chains follows, all from one sample in a study of blood T cell repertoires in COVID-19. Assay: immunoSEQ multiplex PCR; the TCRdb copy retains only in-frame clones and omits some. The data show roughly 64,000 clones, around 84% seen once. Material for sequencing was peripheral blood. These receptors were obtained from a man in his fifties or sixties with active COVID-19. Each CDR3 is given with its conserved first and last residue. The D gene is left open where the match is weak. Expanded clones get a size class; other rows say once, few or many, or leave the size out.

TRBJ2-2,.,once,TRBV18,CASSPWDISNTGELFF,TGTGCCAGCTCACCATGGGACATTTCGAACACCGGGGAGCTGTTTTTT
TRBJ1-5,.,.,TRBV7-2,CASSFNSESQPQHF,TGTGCCAGCAGCTTCAACAGTGAGAGTCAGCCCCAGCATTTT
TRBJ2-2,.,.,TRBV5-1,CASSLLTGNTGELFF,TGCGCCAGCAGCTTGCTTACAGGGAACACCGGGGAGCTGTTTTTT
TRBJ2-7,.,.,TRBV4-1,CASSQEFAGTSYEQYF,TGCGCCAGCAGCCAAGAGTTCGCAGGAACGTCCTACGAGCAGTACTTC
TRBJ2-7,.,once,TRBV6-5,CASRPGTTSYEQYF,TGTGCCAGCAGGCCCGGGACAACCTCCTACGAGCAGTACTTC
TRBJ1-3,.,.,TRBV21-1,CKVPQDVGNTIYF,TGTAAAGTACCCCAGGATGTTGGAAACACCATATATTTT
TRBJ1-6,.,.,TRBV7-2,CASSFDSNNSPLHF,TGTGCCAGCAGCTTTGACAGCAATAATTCACCCCTCCACTTT
TRBJ2-6,.,.,TRBV3-1/TRBV3-2,CASSQGTDHSGANVLTF,TGTGCCAGCAGCCAAGGTACAGACCATTCTGGGGCCAACGTCCTGACTTTC
TRBJ2-7,TRBD1,.,TRBV27,CASSLGDRGHEQYF,TGTGCCAGCAGTTTGGGGGACAGGGGGCACGAGCAGTACTTC
TRBJ2-7,TRBD2,.,TRBV5-1,CASSRNVLRTSGFSEQYF,TGCGCCAGCAGCCGTAATGTGCTGAGGACTAGCGGGTTTTCCGAGCAGTACTTC
TRBJ2-1,TRBD2,few,TRBV6-1,CASSGQLAGVDNEQFF,TGTGCCAGCAGTGGGCAACTAGCGGGAGTGGACAATGAGCAGTTCTTC
TRBJ1-1,.,.,TRBV19,CASSIGTRGVNTEAFF,TGTGCCAGTAGTATAGGGACTAGAGGGGTAAACACTGAAGCTTTCTTT
TRBJ1-5,.,.,TRBV9,CASGGNSQPQHF,TGTGCCAGCGGGGGGAATAGTCAGCCCCAGCATTTT
TRBJ1-5,.,few,TRBV11-2,CASSLSPTGQPQHF,TGTGCCAGCAGCTTAAGCCCAACGGGGCAGCCCCAGCATTTT
TRBJ1-3,.,.,TRBV7-6,CASSPGTLMGNTIYF,TGTGCCAGCAGTCCCGGGACATTAATGGGAAACACCATATATTTT
TRBJ1-2,.,.,TRBV18,CASSPLDRTDLPNYGYTF,TGTGCCAGCTCACCATTGGATCGTACAGATCTGCCGAACTATGGCTACACCTTC
TRBJ2-7,.,few,TRBV11-2,CASSQIQVREQYF,TGTGCCAGCAGCCAAATTCAGGTACGGGAGCAGTACTTC
TRBJ2-7,TRBD1,.,TRBV29-1,CSALTLRTGIYEQYF,TGCAGCGCGTTGACCCTCCGGACAGGTATTTACGAGCAGTACTTC
TRBJ2-5,.,.,TRBV7-8,CASSRLGVGETQYF,TGTGCCAGCAGCCGCCTAGGGGTAGGGGAGACCCAGTACTTC
TRBJ1-5,.,.,TRBV19,CASSIEGASRPQHF,TGTGCCAGTAGTATAGAGGGGGCTTCCCGGCCCCAGCATTTT
TRBJ1-4,TRBD1,.,TRBV12-3/TRBV12-4,CASSYRGDEKLFF,TGTGCCAGCAGTTACAGGGGCGATGAAAAACTGTTTTTT
TRBJ1-2,.,.,TRBV6-1,CASSEGTGLYGYTF,TGTGCCAGCAGTGAAGGAACAGGGCTCTATGGCTACACCTTC
TRBJ2-1,TRBD1,few,TRBV5-1,CASRSGTGWGDNEQFF,TGCGCCAGCAGATCCGGGACAGGGTGGGGAGACAATGAGCAGTTCTTC
TRBJ2-7,TRBD1,.,TRBV19,CATADRYEQYF,TGTGCCACCGCGGACAGGTACGAGCAGTACTTC
TRBJ2-3,TRBD2,.,TRBV11-3,CASSARSGNTDTQYF,TGTGCCAGCAGCGCCCGTAGCGGGAACACAGATACGCAGTATTTT
TRBJ2-2,.,.,TRBV28,CASSKEAGTGELFF,TGTGCCAGCAGTAAGGAGGCGGGGACCGGGGAGCTGTTTTTT
TRBJ2-2,TRBD1,.,TRBV27,CASLDRDRGGTGELFF,TGTGCCAGCCTAGACCGAGACAGGGGAGGAACCGGGGAGCTGTTTTTT
TRBJ2-5,TRBD2,once,TRBV2,CAIPRTSGGYQETQYF,TGTGCCATCCCCCGGACTAGCGGGGGATACCAAGAGACCCAGTACTTC
TRBJ2-1,TRBD2,once,TRBV11-3,CASSLSGGHVEQFF,TGTGCCAGCAGCTTATCGGGGGGTCACGTCGAGCAGTTCTTC
TRBJ2-7,TRBD2,.,TRBV10-3,CAIREGLAGFYEQYF,TGTGCCATCAGGGAGGGACTAGCGGGGTTCTACGAGCAGTACTTC
TRBJ1-5,TRBD1,.,TRBV28,CASRTGGTQPQHF,TGTGCCAGCAGGACAGGGGGCACTCAGCCCCAGCATTTT
TRBJ2-7,.,.,TRBV7-2,CASSSSQGFEQYF,TGTGCCAGCAGCTCCAGCCAGGGTTTCGAGCAGTACTTC
TRBJ2-3,TRBD2,.,TRBV6-6,CASSYPLAGGTDTQYF,TGTGCCAGCAGTTACCCTTTAGCGGGAGGCACAGATACGCAGTATTTT
TRBJ2-5,TRBD2,.,TRBV3-1/TRBV3-2,CASSQLAAQETQYF,TGTGCCAGCAGCCAACTAGCGGCCCAAGAGACCCAGTACTTC
TRBJ2-3,.,.,TRBV3-1/TRBV3-2,CASSTRDTTADTQYF,TGTGCCAGCAGCACGAGGGACACGACTGCAGATACGCAGTATTTT
TRBJ2-2,.,once,TRBV24-1,CATQSHGELFF,TGTGCCACCCAGTCCCACGGGGAGCTGTTTTTT
TRBJ2-7,TRBD2,once,TRBV27,CASSLVGGFGGGYEQYF,TGTGCCAGCAGTTTAGTCGGGGGTTTCGGGGGAGGGTACGAGCAGTACTTC
TRBJ1-2,TRBD1,.,TRBV4-1,CASSQVPGTGLDGYTF,TGCGCCAGCAGCCAAGTCCCTGGGACAGGACTGGATGGCTACACCTTC
TRBJ1-2,.,.,TRBV4-1,CASSARRTKNYGYTF,TGCGCCAGCAGCGCTCGTAGGACTAAGAACTATGGCTACACCTTC
TRBJ2-5,.,.,TRBV4-1,CASSQFGGETQYF,TGCGCCAGCAGCCAGTTCGGGGGAGAGACCCAGTACTTC
TRBJ1-1,TRBD1,.,TRBV28,CASSTKEGASEAFF,TGTGCCAGCAGTACCAAGGAGGGGGCCTCTGAAGCTTTCTTT
TRBJ1-1,.,.,TRBV30,CAWSDGNTEAFF,TGTGCCTGGAGTGACGGGAACACTGAAGCTTTCTTT
TRBJ2-3,.,once,TRBV1,CTSSQVGPSTDTQYF,TGCACCAGCAGCCAAGTGGGGCCCAGCACAGATACGCAGTATTTT
TRBJ1-2,.,.,TRBV29-1,CSLPQQGRLGYTF,TGCAGCCTACCCCAACAGGGTCGCCTTGGCTACACCTTC